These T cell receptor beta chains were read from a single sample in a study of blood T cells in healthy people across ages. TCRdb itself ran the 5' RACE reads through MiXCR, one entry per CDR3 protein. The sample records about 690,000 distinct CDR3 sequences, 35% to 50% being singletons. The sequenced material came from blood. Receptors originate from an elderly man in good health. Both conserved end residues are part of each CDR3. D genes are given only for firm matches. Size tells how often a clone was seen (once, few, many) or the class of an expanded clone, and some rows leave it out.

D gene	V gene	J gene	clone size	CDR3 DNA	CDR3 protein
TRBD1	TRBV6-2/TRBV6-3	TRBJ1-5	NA	TGTGCCAGCAGTGTCGACAGGGGATGGGAACAGCCCCAGCATTTT	CASSVDRGWEQPQHF
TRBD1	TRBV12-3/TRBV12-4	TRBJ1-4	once	TGTGCCAGCAGTCAGACAGGGGGTGATGAAAAACTGTTTTTT	CASSQTGGDEKLFF
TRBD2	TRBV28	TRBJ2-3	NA	TGTGCCAGCAGTTTTCTAGCGGGAGGGCCGGATACGCAGTATTTT	CASSFLAGGPDTQYF
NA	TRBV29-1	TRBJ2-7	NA	TGCAGCGTTGTAACTCCAGGGGCTTCCTACAATGAGCAGTACTTC	CSVVTPGASYNEQYF
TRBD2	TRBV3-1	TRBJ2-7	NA	TGTGCCAGCAGCCAGCCTAGCGGGAGGAGACACGAGCAGTACTTC	CASSQPSGRRHEQYF
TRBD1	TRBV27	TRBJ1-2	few	TGTGCCAGCAGTAGAACCGGGACAGGGAAGTCGGGGGATGGCTACACCTTC	CASSRTGTGKSGDGYTF
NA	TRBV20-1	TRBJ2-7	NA	TGCAGTGCTAGAGATTTCTCTAGCGCCTACGAGCAGTACTTC	CSARDFSSAYEQYF
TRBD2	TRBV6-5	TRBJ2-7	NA	TGTGCCAGCAGTTATATGGCTAGCGGGCCCTTTAGCTCCTACGAGCAGTACTTC	CASSYMASGPFSSYEQYF
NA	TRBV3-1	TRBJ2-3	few	TGTGCCAGCGGAGGGACAGCCCTAAGGGCAGATACGCAGTATTTT	CASGGTALRADTQYF
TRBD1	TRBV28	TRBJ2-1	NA	TGTGCCAGCAGCTCAGGGGGCATAAGATACAATGAGCAGTTCTTC	CASSSGGIRYNEQFF
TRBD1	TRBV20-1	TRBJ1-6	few	TGCAGTGCTAGAAGAACAGGGGCCGATTCACCCCTCCACTTT	CSARRTGADSPLHF
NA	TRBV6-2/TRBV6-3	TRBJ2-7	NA	TGTGCCAGCAGTGGGGGGACACCAACCTACGAGCAGTACTTC	CASSGGTPTYEQYF
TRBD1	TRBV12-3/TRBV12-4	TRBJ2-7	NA	TGTGCCAGCAGCAAGACAGGGAGAAGCTCCTACGAGCAGTACTTC	CASSKTGRSSYEQYF
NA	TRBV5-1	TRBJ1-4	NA	TGCGCCAGCAGCAACTGGGAAGGGGAGAAACTGTTTTTT	CASSNWEGEKLFF
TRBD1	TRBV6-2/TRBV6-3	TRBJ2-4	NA	TGTGCCAGCAGTTACTTCCCACAGGGGGTTGTGGCCAAAAACATTCAGTACTTC	CASSYFPQGVVAKNIQYF
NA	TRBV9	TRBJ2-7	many	TGTGCCAGCAGCGTAGTGGAATCCTCCTACGAGCAGTACTTC	CASSVVESSYEQYF
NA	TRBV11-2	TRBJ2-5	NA	TGTGCCAGCAGCTTAACCCGACAGATAATAGGGGAGACCCAGTACTTC	CASSLTRQIIGETQYF
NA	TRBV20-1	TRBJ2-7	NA	TGCAGTGCTAGAGATCTTAATACGTGGGATGAGCAGTACTTC	CSARDLNTWDEQYF
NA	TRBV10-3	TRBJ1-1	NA	TGTGCCATCTCCTTGCAGGGGAATTCGGGGGCTTTCTTT	CAISLQGNSGAFF
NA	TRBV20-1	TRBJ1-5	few	TGCAGTGCTTCTTCGACGGGGGCTGGCAATCAGCCCCAGCATTTT	CSASSTGAGNQPQHF
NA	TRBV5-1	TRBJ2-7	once	TGCGCCAGCAGCTTAGGCGGGACATGGGAGAGCGAGCAGTACTTC	CASSLGGTWESEQYF
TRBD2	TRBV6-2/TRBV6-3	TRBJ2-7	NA	TGTGCCAGCAGCCGCTCTGGACTAGCGGGCTGCGAGCAGTACTTC	CASSRSGLAGCEQYF
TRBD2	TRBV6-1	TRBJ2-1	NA	TGTGCCAGCAGCCTGGGGACTAGCGGGGGTAGCTCCTACAATGAGCAGTTCTTC	CASSLGTSGGSSYNEQFF
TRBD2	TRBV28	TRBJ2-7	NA	TGTGCCAGCAGTCCCCCAACCGGGACTAGCGGGAACAATGAGCAGTACTTC	CASSPPTGTSGNNEQYF
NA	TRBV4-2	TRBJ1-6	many	TGTGCCAGCAGCCCTCTAGCCGTGGGGGCTGATTCACCCCTCCACTTT	CASSPLAVGADSPLHF
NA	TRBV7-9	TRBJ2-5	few	TGTGCCAGCAGCCCGAGTAGTAAGGATGAGCAGTACTTC	CASSPSSKDEQYF
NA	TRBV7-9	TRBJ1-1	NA	TGTGCCAGCAGTAGGGAGGGGATCATGAACACTGAAGCTTTCTTT	CASSREGIMNTEAFF
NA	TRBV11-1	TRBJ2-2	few	TGTGCCAGCAGCCCTTATCGGGACGGGGAGCTGTTTTTT	CASSPYRDGELFF
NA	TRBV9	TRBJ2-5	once	TGTGCCAGCAGCGTAGGGGAAGGGAGCCAAGAGACCCAGTACTTC	CASSVGEGSQETQYF
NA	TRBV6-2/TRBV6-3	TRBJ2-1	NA	TGTGCCAGCAGTAACCTCAATGAGCAGTTCTTC	CASSNLNEQFF
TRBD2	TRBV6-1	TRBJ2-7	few	TGTGCCAGCAGTCGCGGACACCCGGGACTAGCGGCGTTAATGAACGAGCAGTACTTC	CASSRGHPGLAALMNEQYF
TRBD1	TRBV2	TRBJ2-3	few	TGTGCCAGCAGAGAACAGGGGGCGCAGACAGATACGCAGTATTTT	CASREQGAQTDTQYF
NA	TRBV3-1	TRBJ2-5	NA	TGTGCCAGCAGCCAAGGAGCGAGGGCCCAAGAGACCCAGTACTTC	CASSQGARAQETQYF
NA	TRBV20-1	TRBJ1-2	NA	TGCAGTGCCAAAGGGGTGGGGTATGGCTACACCTTC	CSAKGVGYGYTF
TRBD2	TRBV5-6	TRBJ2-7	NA	TGTGCCGGCACCTTGGGGGTAGGTGGTCCTCGCGGGAGTTCCTACGAGCAGTACTTC	CAGTLGVGGPRGSSYEQYF
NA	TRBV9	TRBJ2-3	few	TGTGCCAGCAGCGTAGTAGAAACTTCAGATACGCAGTATTTT	CASSVVETSDTQYF
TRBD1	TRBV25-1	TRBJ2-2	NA	TGTGCCAGCAGTGAATCGGCAGGGGGTGGCACCGGGGAGCTGTTTTTT	CASSESAGGGTGELFF
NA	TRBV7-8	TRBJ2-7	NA	TGTGCCAGCAGCAGCACGGGGGGCCCCCCCTACGAGCAGTACTTC	CASSSTGGPPYEQYF
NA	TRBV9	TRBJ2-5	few	TGTGCCAGCGCTACGAGGGGTGAGACCCAGTACTTC	CASATRGETQYF
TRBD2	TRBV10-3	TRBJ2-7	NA	TGTGCCATCAGGCCCGAAGGGAGGGGTTCCTACGAGCAGTACTTC	CAIRPEGRGSYEQYF
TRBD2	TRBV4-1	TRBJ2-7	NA	TGCGCCAGCAGCCAAGGGGTCGCGGGGGGATGGTACGAGCAGTACTTC	CASSQGVAGGWYEQYF
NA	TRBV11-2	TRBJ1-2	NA	TGTGCCAGCAGCTTAGAACCCCTGGACTACTCCCCGGCGGGCTACACCTTC	CASSLEPLDYSPAGYTF
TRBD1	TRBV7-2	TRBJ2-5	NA	TGTGCCAGCAGCTACAACCGGGACAGGGGGGAGACCCAGTACTTC	CASSYNRDRGETQYF
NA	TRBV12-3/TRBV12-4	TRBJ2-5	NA	TGTGCCAGCAGTTTTCTCGGCCGGAATGAGCAGTACTTC	CASSFLGRNEQYF
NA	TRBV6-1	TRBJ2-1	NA	TGTGCCAGCAGTAGGTTTAACAATGAGCAGTTCTTC	CASSRFNNEQFF
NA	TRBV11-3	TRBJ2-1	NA	TGTGCCAGCAGCCGAACGATAGCATCAGGGAACAATGAGCAGTTCTTC	CASSRTIASGNNEQFF
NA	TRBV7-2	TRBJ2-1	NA	TGTGCCAGCAGCTTAGCGTACAGGAATGAGCAGTTCTTC	CASSLAYRNEQFF
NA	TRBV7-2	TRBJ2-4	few	TGTGCCAGCAGCTTGACTAGTCAAGCCATTCAGTACTTC	CASSLTSQAIQYF
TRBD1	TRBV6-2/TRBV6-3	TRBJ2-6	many	TGTGCCAGCAAAAGGACAGGTTCCTCTGGGGCCAACGTCCTGACTTTC	CASKRTGSSGANVLTF